Listed here is a single T cell receptor beta chain. Its antigen is unidentified. CDR1 is SGDLS, CDR2 YYNGEE, per germline. The V gene end was trimmed by 0 bases and the J gene end by 4 bases; junction bases not matched to a gene: 7. This CDR3 is 17 amino acids long. General study results and limits: Tumor memory CD4+ T cell TCR gene usage was found to cluster with blood and lymph node memory CD4+ cells and with lymph node naive CD4+ cells.

Full-length variable regions came from constant-region reverse primers plus semi-nested Nested Universal Primer A PCR. TCRdb passed the 5' RACE reads through MiXCR, listing each CDR3 protein once. The sample yields under 7,000 distinct CDR3 sequences, just over 30% seen once. The sequenced material came from memory CD4+ T cells sorted from a lymph node. Subset described: memory CD4+ T cells, CD4+CD45RO+CD25-. This TCR was recovered from a female donor with breast cancer. V gene TRBV9 combines with J gene TRBJ2-5, with 12 bases aligning to TRBD2. CDR3 nucleotide sequence: TGTGCCAGCAGCGTAGAGGCTAGCGGGGGGGCCCGAGAGACCCAGTACTTC. Amino acid sequence: CASSVEASGGARETQYF.